This is a list of T cell receptor beta chains from one sample in a study of immune evolution from preneoplasia to lung adenocarcinoma. This table comes from immunoSEQ multiplex PCR, and its TCRdb copy is limited to in-frame clones, with some not included. The table lists fewer than 14,000 clones, under 90% of them singletons. Sequencing was done on a sample of FFPE minimally invasive lung adenocarcinoma tissue. These receptors all stem from a person aged 70 to 79 with lung adenocarcinoma. CDR3s include the opening cysteine and the closing phenylalanine or tryptophan. The D gene is left open where the match is weak. Some rows have no size entry. The others give once, few or many, or a class for an expanded clone.

TRBJ1-5,-,TRBV15,15,TRBD1,CATNPQGFSNQPQHF,TGTGCCACCAACCCACAGGGGTTTAGCAATCAGCCCCAGCATTTT
TRBJ2-7,-,TRBV27,13,-,CASSLAASYEQYF,TGTGCCAGCAGTTTAGCCGCCTCCTACGAGCAGTACTTT
TRBJ2-1,-,TRBV29-1,14,TRBD2,CSVETSGTYNEQFF,TGCAGCGTCGAGACTAGCGGAACTTACAATGAGCAGTTCTTC
TRBJ2-3,few,TRBV6-4,15,-,CASSDSGGGTDTQYF,TGTGCCAGCAGTGACAGCGGCGGGGGCACAGATACGCAGTATTTT
TRBJ2-4,-,TRBV13,14,-,CASSALVGGHIQYF,TGTGCCAGCAGCGCCCTGGTGGGGGGACACATTCAGTACTTC
TRBJ2-7,-,TRBV28,18,TRBD2,CASSVPLRAGGPAYEQYF,TGTGCCAGCAGTGTCCCCTTACGAGCGGGAGGGCCCGCCTACGAGCAGTACTTC
TRBJ1-2,once,TRBV30,15,TRBD1,CAWSKGQGVSYGYTF,TGTGCCTGGAGTAAGGGACAGGGTGTTTCATATGGCTACACCTTC
TRBJ2-7,-,TRBV4-1,12,-,CASSPPTYEQYF,TGCGCCAGCAGCCCCCCGACCTACGAGCAGTACTTC
TRBJ1-1,-,TRBV19,15,-,CASSMRPSRNTEAFF,TGTGCCAGTAGTATGAGGCCTTCGAGGAACACTGAAGCTTTCTTT
TRBJ1-4,-,TRBV6-1,16,-,CASSALAQGTNEKLFF,TGTGCCAGCAGTGCCCTCGCACAGGGTACTAATGAAAAACTGTTTTTT
TRBJ1-1,-,TRBV19,14,-,CASSIGRWEVEAFF,TGTGCCAGTAGTATTGGGAGGTGGGAAGTTGAAGCTTTCTTT
TRBJ2-2,-,TRBV2,15,TRBD1,CASERDRASAGELFF,TGTGCCAGCGAACGGGACAGGGCTTCAGCCGGGGAGCTGTTTTTT
TRBJ2-3,-,TRBV6-1,19,TRBD2,CASSESRSGVARPTDTQYF,TGTGCCAGCAGTGAAAGTCGAAGCGGGGTAGCCCGCCCCACAGATACGCAGTATTTT
TRBJ2-7,once,TRBV29-1,12,-,CSAQGDSYEQYF,TGCAGCGCCCAAGGTGACTCATACGAGCAGTACTTC
TRBJ1-2,-,TRBV29-1,15,TRBD1,CSVEPRTGLNYGYTF,TGCAGCGTTGAGCCCCGGACAGGCCTTAACTATGGCTACACCTTC
TRBJ2-3,-,TRBV5-1,14,-,CASSPDGEEGTQYF,TGCGCCAGCAGCCCGGACGGGGAGGAGGGTACGCAGTATTTT
TRBJ2-7,-,TRBV30,15,TRBD1,CAFAGPTRGRGEQYF,TGTGCCTTCGCGGGTCCGACCAGGGGGCGCGGCGAGCAGTACTTC
TRBJ1-1,-,TRBV4-1,15,TRBD1,CASSRGQGVVTEAFF,TGCGCCAGCAGCCGGGGACAGGGAGTGGTCACTGAAGCTTTCTTT
TRBJ2-1,once,TRBV4-2,17,TRBD2,CASSQDPAGGLYNEQFF,TGTGCCAGCAGCCAAGATCCAGCGGGGGGCCTTTATAATGAGCAGTTCTTC
TRBJ2-3,-,TRBV7-9,14,-,CASSLMTGADTQYF,TGTGCCAGCAGCTTAATGACAGGAGCAGATACGCAGTATTTT
TRBJ2-1,-,TRBV7-3,12,-,CASSLPGSEQFF,TGTGCCAGCAGCTTACCCGGAAGTGAGCAGTTCTTC
TRBJ2-3,-,TRBV4-2,16,-,CASSQDSLVGTDTQYF,TGTGCCAGCAGCCAAGATTCGCTAGTTGGCACAGATACGCAGTATTTT
TRBJ1-5,-,TRBV27,13,-,CASSYRSNQPQHF,TGTGCCAGCAGTTACCGTAGCAATCAGCCCCAGCATTTT
TRBJ1-3,once,TRBV7-3,15,-,CASSLNRGSGNTIYF,TGTGCCAGCAGCTTAAATCGGGGCTCTGGAAACACCATATATTTT
TRBJ2-3,-,TRBV5-1,17,TRBD2,CASSPFRDYRRTDTQYF,TGCGCCAGCAGCCCCTTCCGGGACTATAGACGCACAGATACGCAGTATTTT
TRBJ2-1,once,TRBV6-6,16,TRBD2,CASSYQLAGGLDEQFF,TGTGCCAGCAGTTACCAACTAGCGGGAGGGCTCGATGAGCAGTTCTTC
TRBJ1-4,-,TRBV6-1,11,TRBD1,CATQGAGKLFF,TGTGCCACACAGGGGGCAGGAAAACTGTTTTTT
TRBJ2-3,few,TRBV5-1,14,-,CASSSLLATDTQYF,TGCGCCAGCAGCTCCCTCCTAGCCACAGATACGCAGTATTTT
TRBJ1-2,-,TRBV11-2,12,-,CPALSGYYGYTF,TGTCCCGCCTTGTCCGGGTACTATGGCTACACCTTC
TRBJ2-7,-,TRBV5-1,14,-,CASSSGDSRYEQYF,TGCGCCAGCAGCTCAGGGGACTCGAGGTACGAGCAGTACTTC
TRBJ2-6,-,TRBV5-1,15,-,CASSLGSSGANVLTF,TGCGCCAGCAGCTTGGGGAGCTCTGGGGCCAACGTCCTGACTTTC
TRBJ1-4,-,TRBV19,19,-,CASSRQATGFRTTNEKLFF,TGTGCCAGTAGTAGACAGGCTACGGGGTTCCGGACAACTAATGAAAAACTGTTTTTT
TRBJ2-1,-,TRBV7-3,14,-,CASSLTGDRNEQFF,TGTGCCAGCAGCTTAACGGGCGACAGAAATGAGCAGTTCTTC
TRBJ1-1,once,TRBV5-1,13,-,CASSLFPDTEAFF,TGCGCCAGCAGCTTGTTCCCGGACACTGAAGCTTTCTTT
TRBJ2-5,-,TRBV28,13,TRBD2,CASLGGGEETQYF,TGTGCCAGTTTGGGCGGGGGTGAAGAGACCCAGTACTTC
TRBJ1-2,-,TRBV5-4,13,-,CASRSGQHYGYTF,TGTGCCAGCAGATCCGGACAGCACTATGGCTACACCTTC
TRBJ2-1,large,TRBV28,14,TRBD1,CASSFTGGRDEQFF,TGTGCCAGCAGTTTTACAGGGGGCAGGGATGAGCAGTTCTTC
TRBJ2-7,-,TRBV18,13,-,CASSAGMGNEQYF,TGTGCCAGCTCAGCGGGGATGGGGAACGAGCAGTACTTC
TRBJ1-6,-,TRBV27,14,TRBD1,CASSREGGPSPLHF,TGTGCCAGCAGCCGAGAAGGGGGCCCCTCACCCCTCCACTTT
TRBJ2-5,-,TRBV7-8,14,-,CASSSLDRTGTQYF,TGTGCCAGCAGCTCACTAGATCGGACGGGGACCCAGTACTTC
TRBJ2-1,-,TRBV19,15,TRBD2,CASSIRRGGNNEQFF,TGTGCCAGTAGTATAAGACGGGGGGGGAACAATGAGCAGTTCTTC
TRBJ2-7,-,TRBV18,14,-,CASSPRQGGSEQYF,TGTGCCAGCTCACCACGTCAGGGGGGCAGCGAGCAGTACTTC
TRBJ2-2,-,TRBV11-2,14,-,CASSTGSGAGELFF,TGTGCCAGCAGCACAGGTTCAGGAGCCGGGGAGCTGTTTTTT
TRBJ2-1,-,TRBV5-4,15,TRBD2,CASSYSGRGYNEQFF,TGTGCCAGCAGCTATAGCGGGAGGGGCTACAATGAGCAGTTCTTC
TRBJ2-2,few,TRBV5-6,14,-,CASSPGWGTGELFF,TGTGCCAGCAGCCCGGGTTGGGGGACCGGGGAGCTGTTTTTT